The source of this T cell receptor beta chain is a study of T cell changes during pregnancy in multiple sclerosis. Only in-frame clones appear in the TCRdb table, and some are missing; sequencing was by immunoSEQ multiplex PCR. The table shows 58,000 or so clones, with around 91% occurring only once. CDR3 length: 17 residues. Germline V gene sequence: CDR1 SEHNR, CDR2 FQNEAQ (reference sequence). V lost 4 bases and J lost 4, with 23 bases in between. This specimen was peripheral blood, taken after pregnancy. The V and J genes are TRBV7-9 and TRBJ2-7, with a tentative D call TRBD2 (6 bases). This clonotype was obtained from a female donor with multiple sclerosis, enrolled in a pregnancy study. DNA for the CDR3: TGTGCCAGCAGCTCCCCACATCCAACTATTCGGGGGTACGAGCAGTACTTC. Translated: CASSSPHPTIRGYEQYF.